The present T cell receptor (beta chain) was sequenced within a study of CD8 T cells in Susac syndrome. Study background: Patients with Susac syndrome were therapy-naive, taking corticosteroids, with some also receiving intravenous immunoglobulin, or taking intravenous immunoglobulin alone at the time their blood was drawn.

TCR beta sequencing covered blood CD8+ and CD4+ T cells. Random hexamers were used to reverse transcribe the RNA input (roughly 0.5 to 1 ug). The amplification used immunoSEQ multiplex PCR on TCR beta CDR3; it spanned 54 Vbeta and 13 Jbeta. TCRdb analysed the immunoSEQ multiplex PCR reads with MiXCR anew, one entry per CDR3 protein. The table records 210,000 or so distinct CDR3 sequences, 94% of them present only once. The sequenced material came from CD4+ T cells from PBMCs. The clonotype originates from a human donor with Susac syndrome.

The CDR3 spells CAWTPGIDEKLFF. The CDR3 coding sequence is TGTGCCTGGACTCCCGGGATAGATGAAAAACTGTTTTTT. The J gene is TRBJ1-4, the V gene TRBV30; D gene uncertain. The CDR3 spans 13 residues. Germline assignment: CDR1 GTSNPN and CDR2 SVGIG (reference sequence). The germline V and J ends were trimmed by 4 bases and 6 bases, with 12 bases remaining between them.